This T cell receptor (beta chain) stems from a study of T-cell reconstitution after alpha-beta-depleted transplantation in children. Regarding the study as a whole: Recipient T cells and thymic progenitors that survived gave rise to the high TCRbeta diversity observed at day 60 in some patients. T-cell counts and diversity at one year following transplant were attributed mainly to newly produced T cells. Reportedly, roughly two months post-transplant, alpha-beta T cells arose from several hundred expanded graft clones.

The CDR3 spans 14 residues. In germline, CDR1 is MGHRA, CDR2 YSYEKL. The V gene lost 5 bases and the J gene lost 10 bases, with 20 bases spanning the gap. Unique molecular identifiers were used in preparing the TCRbeta library. One entry per CDR3 protein, called by TCRdb with MiXCR from the PCR reads. The table shows 250,000 or so distinct CDR3 sequences, with 20% to 30% occurring only once. Worth noting for this clonotype: Its specificity is not known.

V gene TRBV4-1 combines with J gene TRBJ1-1; TRBD1 is a possible D gene (5 bases). This specimen consisted of PBMCs, mostly from graft donor cells, obtained 360 days after TCRalphabeta/CD19-depleted stem cell transplant. The clonotype comes from a female patient aged 2-9 years who had a stem cell transplant for congenital amegakaryocytic thrombocytopenia, so the T cells may come from the graft donor. CDR3 amino acids: CASSARPGLGGAFF. The CDR3 coding sequence is TGCGCCAGCAGCGCCCGACCGGGCCTCGGGGGAGCTTTCTTT.